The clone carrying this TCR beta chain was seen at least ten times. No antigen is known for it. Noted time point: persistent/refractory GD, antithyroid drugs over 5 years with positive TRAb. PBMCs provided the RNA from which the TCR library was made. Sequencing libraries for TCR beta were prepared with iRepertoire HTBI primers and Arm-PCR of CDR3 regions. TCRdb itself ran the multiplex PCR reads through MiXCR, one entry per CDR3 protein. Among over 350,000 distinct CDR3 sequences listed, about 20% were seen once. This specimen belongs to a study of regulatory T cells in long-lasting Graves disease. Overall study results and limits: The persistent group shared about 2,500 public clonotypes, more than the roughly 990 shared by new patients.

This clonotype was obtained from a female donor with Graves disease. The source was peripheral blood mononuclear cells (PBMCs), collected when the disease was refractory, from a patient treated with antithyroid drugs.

CDR3: CASSQVGGQETQYF. For the CDR3, the DNA is TGTGCCAGCAGCCAAGTCGGGGGCCAAGAGACCCAGTACTTC. The rearrangement joins TRBV3-1 to TRBJ2-5; D possibly corresponds to TRBD2 (6 bases). The CDR3 length is 14 residues. Trimming stripped 1 base from V and 1 base from J, with 7 bases between. Germline CDR1 is LGHDT and CDR2 is YNNKEL (reference sequence).